This T cell receptor beta chain is from a study of blood T cell repertoires in COVID-19. Study-wide background: The United States, Italy and Spain supplied acute and convalescent COVID-19 samples. In each case, the material was cDNA or gDNA derived from T cells, B-cell-depleted T cells, or PBMCs.

In the authors' workflow: By means of reference gene primer amplification, nucleated cell counts were estimated. The table came from immunoSEQ multiplex PCR; TCRdb's copy has only in-frame clones and leaves some out. The V and J calls and clone size come from that table; D and trimming were worked out from the DNA. Altogether some 350,000 clones are present, 85% to 90% being singletons, with the ten largest covering nearly 6.5%. The CDR3 extends over 11 amino acids. Per germline, CDR1 SGHAT and CDR2 FQDESV (reference sequence). Trimming took off 5 bases at V and 5 bases at J, with 4 bases between the two ends. Seattle patient enrollment occurred during active infection, with longitudinal follow-up thereafter.

The source is a woman aged 45-59 years with COVID-19, enrolled during active disease. Material: peripheral blood. The J gene is TRBJ2-1, the V gene TRBV11-1; D gene unclear. As DNA, the CDR3 is TGTGCCAGCAGCCGAGACAATGAGCAGTTCTTC. It yields the protein CASSRDNEQFF.